The 16 T cell receptor beta chains below were found in one sample sequenced in a study of immune characterization of retroperitoneal liposarcoma. Via MiXCR, TCRdb re-called the PCR reads, giving one row per CDR3 protein. The table lists about 10,000 distinct CDR3 sequences, under 30% of them singletons. Sequencing was performed on blood. The source of these receptors is a male donor with retroperitoneal liposarcoma.

V is TRBV11-3 and J is TRBJ2-3, with D hard to call. Trimming pared 4 bases from V and 4 bases from J, leaving 12 bases between. CDR1 is SGHNT and CDR2 is YENEEA in the germline V gene. This CDR3 spans 14 amino acids. The CDR3 protein is CASSSSWLADTQYF. The CDR3 nucleotides read TGTGCCAGCAGCTCCTCCTGGTTGGCAGATACGCAGTATTTT.

For this clonotype: At one of its ends the junction is not consistent with the germline gene, which may arise from a read error. CDR3 loop: CASSHKGADTDAFF. CDR3 sequence (DNA): TGTGCCAGCAGCCATAAGGGGGCGGACACTGACGCTTTCTTT. The chain employs TRBV7-6 and TRBJ1-1; TRBD1 matches 7 bases. This CDR3 spans 14 amino acids. Germline V lookup: CDR1 SGHVS, CDR2 FNYEAQ.

This clonotype has just a few counts. Being one base from a much bigger clone, this may be a read error. The chain joins TRBV25-1 to TRBJ2-1; TRBD2 matches at 15 bases. The germline CDR1 and CDR2 sequences are MGHDK and SYGVNS. The CDR3 has 18 amino acids. The CDR3 region is CASSPGVGLAGGNNEQLF. DNA for the CDR3: TGTGCCAGCAGCCCCGGGGTGGGACTAGCGGGGGGAAACAATGAGCAGCTCTTC.

The rearrangement links TRBV6-1 to TRBJ2-2; tentative D call: TRBD1 (6 bases). The germline V and J ends were trimmed by 6 bases and 8 bases, with 25 bases remaining between them. CDR3 length: 17 amino acids. CDR1 and CDR2 from the germline V gene are MNHNS and SASEGT. The CDR3 protein is CASRATGTTHFLGELFF. The CDR3 DNA sequence: TGTGCCAGCAGAGCGACCGGGACAACGCACTTCTTAGGGGAGCTGTTTTTT.

This clonotype was seen repeatedly, ten times or more. This rearrangement joins TRBV11-3 to TRBJ2-3, with 7 bases identical to TRBD2. The CDR3 contains 16 residues. Germline loops: CDR1 SGHNT, CDR2 YENEEA. V was clipped by 3 bases and J by 1 base; unmatched bases: 7. CDR3 in amino acids: CASSFSGGIRTDTQYF. The DNA for the CDR3 is TGTGCCAGCAGCTTCTCCGGGGGGATCCGCACAGATACGCAGTATTTT.

This clonotype was seen ten or more times. The J gene is TRBJ1-1, the V gene TRBV6-1; D perhaps matches TRBD1 (5 bases). Trimming removed 2 bases at V and 1 base at J, with 8 bases between. This CDR3 contains 14 residues. Germline V CDR1 and CDR2: MNHNS, SASEGT. The CDR3 DNA is TGTGCCAGCAGTGAACAAAGGGGGAACACTGAAGCTTTCTTT. Amino acids: CASSEQRGNTEAFF.

This clonotype is a singleton in its sample. The chain links TRBV14 to TRBJ2-3; no clear D gene. Matching the DNA end better, TRBJ2-1 makes the J call doubtful. There are 14 residues in the CDR3. Germline CDR1 and CDR2: SGHDN and FVKESK. CDR3 DNA sequence: TGTGCCAGCAGCCAAGTGAATGAGGCCTACGAGCAGTTCTTC. Residues: CASSQVNEAYEQFF.

In nucleotides, the CDR3 is TGTGCCAGCAGTTTATCCCGAGATCAGCCCCAGCATTTT. Its protein product is CASSLSRDQPQHF. The chain employs TRBV27 and TRBJ1-5; D gene ambiguous. Germline assignment: CDR1 MNHEY and CDR2 SMNVEV (reference sequence). V gave up 0 bases and J gave up 5 bases, with 5 bases separating them. CDR3 size: 13 residues.

This clonotype was seen many times. The chain links TRBV7-6 to TRBJ2-3, with 14 bases that match TRBD2. The length of the CDR3 is 16 residues. Trimming removed 4 bases from V and 4 bases from J; junction bases left unmatched: 4. CDR1 SGHVS and CDR2 FNYEAQ come from the germline V gene. CDR3 in amino acids: CASSYGTSGGPDTQYF. CDR3 in DNA: TGTGCCAGCAGCTACGGGACTAGCGGGGGCCCAGATACGCAGTATTTT.

The sample holds many counts of this clonotype. CDR3 coding DNA: TGTGCCAGCATGGGCGGGACACTTAACACCGGGGAGCTGTTTTTT. This codes for CASMGGTLNTGELFF. The chain uses TRBV2 and TRBJ2-2, with D perhaps being TRBD1 or TRBD2 (6 bases each). This CDR3 spans 15 amino acids. V lost 7 bases and J 2 bases, leaving 14 bases between the germline ends. The germline V gene has CDR1 SNHLY and CDR2 FYNNEI.

This clonotype is medium-sized. The chain uses TRBV6-1 and TRBJ2-1; TRBD2 matches 12 bases. Losses at the gene ends were 7 bases for V and 4 bases for J; bases not matched to a gene: 2. The germline V gene encodes CDR1 MNHNS and CDR2 SASEGT. This CDR3 comprises 14 residues. The CDR3 reads CASTGLAGYNEQFF. CDR3 coding DNA: TGTGCCAGCACCGGACTAGCGGGGTACAATGAGCAGTTCTTC.

By share, this clonotype counts as large (0.1 to 1%). The chain is built from TRBV6-1 and TRBJ2-1; TRBD2 is a possible D gene (7 bases). The last part of the DNA fits TRBJ2-5 better; the J call may be wrong. The CDR3 totals 15 residues. CDR1 is MNHNS and CDR2 is SASEGT in the germline V gene. CDR3 loop: CASSGGGGGGGTQYF. The CDR3 DNA reads TGTGCCAGCAGTGGTGGGGGAGGGGGGGGCGGGACCCAGTACTTC.

The chain has TRBV11-3 and TRBJ2-2, with D hard to call. The CDR3 is 12 amino acids. From germline, CDR1 is SGHNT and CDR2 YENEEA. V gave up 5 bases and J gave up 6 bases, with 7 bases separating them. Written as DNA, the CDR3 is TGTGCCAGCAGCCCCTCGGCCGGGGAGCTGTTTTTT. This translates into CASSPSAGELFF. The full variable domain, with the rest looked up from reference TRBV11-3 and TRBJ2-2, is EAGVVQSPRYKIIEKKQPVAFWCNPISGHNTLYWYLQNLGQGPELLIRYENEEAVDDSQLPKDRFSAERLKGVDSTLKIQPAELGDSAVYLCASSPSAGELFFGEGSRLTVL.

V is TRBV6-1 and J is TRBJ1-1, with D hard to call. CDR3 length: 14 amino acids. Germline assignment: CDR1 MNHNS and CDR2 SASEGT. Trimming cost V 3 bases and J 13 bases, with 21 bases left between them. As DNA, the CDR3 is TGTGCCAGCAGTGACCAATTGTACACTCGCGGTGGTTTCTTT. Protein product: CASSDQLYTRGGFF.

The chain couples TRBV6-1 to TRBJ2-2, with D hard to call. Between the trimmed V and J ends, which lost 3 bases and 1 base, there was a span of 6 bases. The V gene's germline CDR1 is MNHNS and CDR2 SASEGT. The CDR3 consists of 14 residues. CDR3 sequence: CASSDLMNTGELFF. CDR3 in DNA: TGTGCCAGCAGTGACCTCATGAACACCGGGGAGCTGTTTTTT.

The sample holds many counts of this clonotype. The rearrangement links TRBV6-1 to TRBJ1-2, with 9 bases that match TRBD1. Trimming took 5 bases from V and 8 from J; bases not matched to a gene: 3. Germline V CDR1 and CDR2: MNHNS, SASEGT. This CDR3 has 12 amino acids. The CDR3: CASSHRGQGYTF. CDR3 coding DNA: TGTGCCAGCAGTCACAGGGGGCAAGGCTACACCTTC.